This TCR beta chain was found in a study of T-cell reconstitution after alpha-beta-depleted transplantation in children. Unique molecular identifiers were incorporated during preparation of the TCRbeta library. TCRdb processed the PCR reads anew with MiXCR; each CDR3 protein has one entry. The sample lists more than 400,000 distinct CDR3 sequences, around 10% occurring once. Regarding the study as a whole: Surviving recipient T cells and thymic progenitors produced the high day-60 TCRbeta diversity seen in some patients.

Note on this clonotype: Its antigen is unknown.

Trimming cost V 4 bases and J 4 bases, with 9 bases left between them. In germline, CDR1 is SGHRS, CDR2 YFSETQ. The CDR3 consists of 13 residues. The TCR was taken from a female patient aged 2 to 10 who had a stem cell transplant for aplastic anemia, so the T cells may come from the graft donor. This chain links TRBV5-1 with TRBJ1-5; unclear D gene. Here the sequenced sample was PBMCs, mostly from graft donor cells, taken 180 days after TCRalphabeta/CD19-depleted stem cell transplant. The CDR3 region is CASSPGMNQPQHF. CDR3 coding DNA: TGCGCCAGCAGCCCGGGAATGAATCAGCCCCAGCATTTT.